At least ten counts were recorded for the clone carrying this T cell receptor (beta chain). As yet, its antigen is unknown. The sample belongs to a study of T cells in Graves' hyperthyroidism and ophthalmopathy. Across the study: Prior to any treatment, at the point of initial diagnosis, peripheral blood was collected.

CDR1 is MNHNS, CDR2 SASEGT, per germline. V dropped 10 bases and J dropped 0 bases, with 13 bases sitting between them. This CDR3 is 14 amino acids long. Amplified regions were TCR beta CDR3 sequences from RNA transcripts. TCR CDR3 underwent first-round RT-PCR with the HTBI primer set. TCRdb passed the multiplex PCR reads through MiXCR, listing each CDR3 protein once. The sample consists of approximately 320,000 distinct CDR3 sequences, 16% of them appearing once. Stable hyperthyroidism: no ophthalmopathy progression over 18 months of follow-up. Diagnoses used clinical symptoms, serum thyroxine and TRAb, thyroid ultrasound and orbital computed tomography. Study-level points and caveats: Blood also held most thyroid clonotypes expanded beyond 0.001.

The sample taken for sequencing was blood. The chain carries TRBV6-1 and TRBJ2-1; D is unclear. This clonotype was obtained from a man aged 25-40 years with Graves' hyperthyroidism. The CDR3 protein is CATSPRSSYNEQFF. CDR3 nucleotides: TGTGCCACCAGCCCTAGGAGCTCCTACAATGAGCAGTTCTTC.